This T cell receptor (beta chain) is from a study of cytomegalovirus exposure and HLA in healthy donors. Study results and limitations: A later analysis revealed that TCR association rates differed between HLA loci, peaking at DRB1 and bottoming out at HLA-C. Among CMV-associated TCR beta chains, most appeared HLA-restricted in a later analysis.

Germline lookup yields CDR1 SNHLY and CDR2 FYNNEI. The CDR3 extends over 14 amino acids. Researchers ran the PCR with 60 Vbeta and 13 Jbeta primers. Authors' methods: Some 11 million shared chains were among the 60 million to 80 million unique TCR beta chains that a later analysis counted. Data came from immunoSEQ multiplex PCR; TCRdb stores just in-frame clones and leaves some out. The D gene and trimming were derived from the DNA, and the V and J assignments and clone size from that table. The table records approximately 160,000 clones, 84% of them present only once. On this clone itself: Its antigen remains unidentified.

Sequenced material: PBMCs. The chain employs TRBV2 and TRBJ2-5, with 10 bases aligning to TRBD1. The J call is doubtful: the DNA matches TRBJ2-7 better. This TCR was recovered from a boy between 2 and 10 years old in good health and CMV-seronegative. CDR3 in amino acids: CASLRDRGSGEQYF. The CDR3 DNA reads as TGTGCCAGCCTTAGGGACAGGGGTTCTGGCGAGCAGTACTTC.